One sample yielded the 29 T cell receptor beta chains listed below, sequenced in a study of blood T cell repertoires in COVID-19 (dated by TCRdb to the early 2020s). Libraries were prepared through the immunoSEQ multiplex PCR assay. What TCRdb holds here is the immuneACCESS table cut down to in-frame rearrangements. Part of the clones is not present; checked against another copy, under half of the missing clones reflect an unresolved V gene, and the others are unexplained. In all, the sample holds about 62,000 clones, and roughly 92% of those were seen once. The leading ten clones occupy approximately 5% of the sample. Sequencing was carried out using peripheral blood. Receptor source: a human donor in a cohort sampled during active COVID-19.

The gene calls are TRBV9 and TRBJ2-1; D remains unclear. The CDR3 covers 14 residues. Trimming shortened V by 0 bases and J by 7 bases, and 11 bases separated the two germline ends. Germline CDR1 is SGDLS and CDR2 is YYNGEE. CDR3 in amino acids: CASSVATEVNEQFF. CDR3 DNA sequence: TGTGCCAGCAGCGTAGCTACCGAGGTGAATGAGCAGTTCTTC.

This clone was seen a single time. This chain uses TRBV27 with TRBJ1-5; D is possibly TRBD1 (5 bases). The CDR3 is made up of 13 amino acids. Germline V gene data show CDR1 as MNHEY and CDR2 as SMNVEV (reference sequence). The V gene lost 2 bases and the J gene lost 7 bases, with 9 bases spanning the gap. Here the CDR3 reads CASSLLGGQPQHF. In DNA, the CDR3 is TGTGCCAGCAGTTTACTCGGGGGACAGCCCCAGCATTTT.

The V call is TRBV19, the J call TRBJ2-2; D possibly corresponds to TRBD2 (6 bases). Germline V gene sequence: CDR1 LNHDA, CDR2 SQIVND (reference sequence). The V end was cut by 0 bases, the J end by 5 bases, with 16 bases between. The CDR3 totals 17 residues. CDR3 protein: CASSIEPAGFLTGELFF. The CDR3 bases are TGTGCCAGTAGTATAGAACCAGCGGGTTTTCTTACCGGGGAGCTGTTTTTT.

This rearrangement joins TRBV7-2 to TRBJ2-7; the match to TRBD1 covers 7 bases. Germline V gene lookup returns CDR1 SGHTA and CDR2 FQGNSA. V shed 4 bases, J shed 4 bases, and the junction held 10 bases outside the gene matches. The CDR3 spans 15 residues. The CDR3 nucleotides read TGTGCCAGCAGCTCACCGACAGGGAGATTATACGAGCAGTACTTC. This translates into CASSSPTGRLYEQYF.

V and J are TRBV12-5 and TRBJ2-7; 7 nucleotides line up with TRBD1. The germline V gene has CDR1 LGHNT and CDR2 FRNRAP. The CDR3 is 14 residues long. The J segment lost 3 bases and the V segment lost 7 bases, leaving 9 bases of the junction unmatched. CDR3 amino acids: CASATGAEFYEQYF. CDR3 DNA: TGTGCTAGTGCTACAGGGGCAGAGTTCTACGAGCAGTACTTC.

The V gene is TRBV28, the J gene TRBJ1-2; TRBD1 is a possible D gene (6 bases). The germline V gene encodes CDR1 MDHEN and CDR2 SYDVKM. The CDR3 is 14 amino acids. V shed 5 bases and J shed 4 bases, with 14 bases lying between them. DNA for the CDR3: TGTGCCAGCAGTCCGAGGGGGGGAAGCTATGGCTACACCTTC. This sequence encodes CASSPRGGSYGYTF.

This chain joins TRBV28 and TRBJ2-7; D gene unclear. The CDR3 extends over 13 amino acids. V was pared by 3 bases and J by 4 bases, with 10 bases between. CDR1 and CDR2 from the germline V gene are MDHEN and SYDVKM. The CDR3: CASSLGKMYEQYF. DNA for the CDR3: TGTGCCAGCAGTTTGGGCAAAATGTACGAGCAGTACTTC.

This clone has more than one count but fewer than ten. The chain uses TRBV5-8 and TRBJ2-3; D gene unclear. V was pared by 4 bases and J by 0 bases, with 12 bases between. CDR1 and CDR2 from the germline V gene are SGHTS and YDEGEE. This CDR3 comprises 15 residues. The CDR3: CASSILWASTDTQYF. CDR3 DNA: TGTGCCAGCAGCATCCTGTGGGCTAGCACAGATACGCAGTATTTT.

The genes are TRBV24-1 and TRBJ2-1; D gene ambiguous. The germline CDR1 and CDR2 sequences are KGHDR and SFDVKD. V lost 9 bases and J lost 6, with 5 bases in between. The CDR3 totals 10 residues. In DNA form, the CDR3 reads TGTGCCACCCTTTTCAATGAGCAGTTCTTC. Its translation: CATLFNEQFF.

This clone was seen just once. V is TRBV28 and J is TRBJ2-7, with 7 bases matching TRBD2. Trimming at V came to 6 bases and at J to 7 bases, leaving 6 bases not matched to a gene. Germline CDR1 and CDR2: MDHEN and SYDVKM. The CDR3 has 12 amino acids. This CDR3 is CASRGGPGEQYF. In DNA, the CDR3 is TGTGCCAGCAGGGGAGGGCCGGGGGAGCAGTACTTC.

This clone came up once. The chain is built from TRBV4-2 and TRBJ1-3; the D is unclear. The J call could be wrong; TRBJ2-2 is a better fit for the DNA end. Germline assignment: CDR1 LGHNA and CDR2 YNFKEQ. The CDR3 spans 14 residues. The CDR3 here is CASSQWANTGELFF. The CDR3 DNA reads TGTGCCAGCAGCCAATGGGCGAACACCGGGGAGCTGTTTTTT.

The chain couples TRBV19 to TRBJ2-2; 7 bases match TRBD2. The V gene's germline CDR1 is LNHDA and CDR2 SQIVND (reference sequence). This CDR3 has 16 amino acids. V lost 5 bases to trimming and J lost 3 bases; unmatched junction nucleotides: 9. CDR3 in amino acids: CASSSLLGRDTGELFF. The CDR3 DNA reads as TGTGCCAGTAGTTCGCTTCTTGGGAGGGACACCGGGGAGCTGTTTTTT.

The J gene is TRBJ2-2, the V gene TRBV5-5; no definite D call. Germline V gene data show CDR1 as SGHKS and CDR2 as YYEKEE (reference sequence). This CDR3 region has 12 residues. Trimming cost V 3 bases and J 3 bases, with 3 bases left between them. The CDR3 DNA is TGTGCCAGCAGCTCGTACACCGGGGAGCTGTTTTTT. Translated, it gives CASSSYTGELFF.

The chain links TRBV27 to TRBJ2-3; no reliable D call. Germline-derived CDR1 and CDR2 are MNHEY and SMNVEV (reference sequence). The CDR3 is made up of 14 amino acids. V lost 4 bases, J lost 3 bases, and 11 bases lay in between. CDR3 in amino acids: CASSSLLQTDTQYF. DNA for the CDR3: TGTGCCAGCAGTTCTCTTCTACAGACAGATACGCAGTATTTT.

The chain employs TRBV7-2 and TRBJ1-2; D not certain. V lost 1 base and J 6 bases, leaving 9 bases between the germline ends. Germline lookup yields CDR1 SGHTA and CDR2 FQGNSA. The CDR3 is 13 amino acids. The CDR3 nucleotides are TGTGCCAGCAGCTTAGTTGACGGGGATGGCTACACCTTC. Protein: CASSLVDGDGYTF.

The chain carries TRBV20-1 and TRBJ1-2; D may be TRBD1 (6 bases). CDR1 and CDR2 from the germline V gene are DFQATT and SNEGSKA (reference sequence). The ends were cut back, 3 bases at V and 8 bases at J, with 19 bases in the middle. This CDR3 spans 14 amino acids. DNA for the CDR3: TGCAGTGCTAGTAGTGCGAGGGGGACATCCGGCTACACCTTC. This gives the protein CSASSARGTSGYTF.

CDR3 bases: TGTGCCAGTAAGAGGGGGACAGGGATGGAGAAACTGTTTTTT. Encoded protein: CASKRGTGMEKLFF. The J gene is TRBJ1-4, the V gene TRBV19; TRBD1 agrees at 9 bases. CDR3 length: 14 residues. Looked up from germline, CDR1 is LNHDA and CDR2 is SQIVND (reference sequence). Trimming removed 7 bases from V and 11 bases from J; junction bases left unmatched: 11.

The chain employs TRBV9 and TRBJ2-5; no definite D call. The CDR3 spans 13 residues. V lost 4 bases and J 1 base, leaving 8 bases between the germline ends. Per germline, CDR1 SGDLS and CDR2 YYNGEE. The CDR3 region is CASSPSPQETQYF. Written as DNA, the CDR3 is TGTGCCAGCAGCCCAAGCCCCCAAGAGACCCAGTACTTC.

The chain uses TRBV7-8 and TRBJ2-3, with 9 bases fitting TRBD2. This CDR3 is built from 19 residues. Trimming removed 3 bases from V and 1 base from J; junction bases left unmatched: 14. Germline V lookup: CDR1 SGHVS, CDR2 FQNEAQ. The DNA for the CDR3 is TGTGCCAGCAGCTTCTCCGCTACCCGCGGGGGGGGAGGCACAGATACGCAGTATTTT. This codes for CASSFSATRGGGGTDTQYF.

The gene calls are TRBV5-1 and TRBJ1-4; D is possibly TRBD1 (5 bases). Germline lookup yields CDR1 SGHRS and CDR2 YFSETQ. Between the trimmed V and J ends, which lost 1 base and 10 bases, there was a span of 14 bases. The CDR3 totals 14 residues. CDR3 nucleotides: TGCGCCAGCAGCTTGTCGGCAGGGAGGGGAAAACTGTTTTTT. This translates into CASSLSAGRGKLFF.

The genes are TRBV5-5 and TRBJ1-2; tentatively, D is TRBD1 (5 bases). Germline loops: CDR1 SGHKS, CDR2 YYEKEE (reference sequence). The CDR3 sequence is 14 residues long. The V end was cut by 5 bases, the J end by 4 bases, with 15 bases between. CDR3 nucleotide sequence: TGTGCCAGCAGTCCCGGACAAGAATTCTATGGCTACACCTTC. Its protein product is CASSPGQEFYGYTF.

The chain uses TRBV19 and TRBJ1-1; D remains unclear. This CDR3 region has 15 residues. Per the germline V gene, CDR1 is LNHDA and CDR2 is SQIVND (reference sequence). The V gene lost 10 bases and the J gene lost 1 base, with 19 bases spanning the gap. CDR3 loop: CATNPRGSGNTEAFF. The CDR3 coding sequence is TGTGCCACTAACCCTCGGGGATCAGGGAACACTGAAGCTTTCTTT.

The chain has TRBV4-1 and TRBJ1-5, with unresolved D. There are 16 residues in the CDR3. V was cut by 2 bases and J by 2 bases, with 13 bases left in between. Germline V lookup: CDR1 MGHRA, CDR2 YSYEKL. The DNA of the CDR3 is TGCGCCAGCAGCCAACTATACGGGGAGGGCAATCAGCCCCAGCATTTT. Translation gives CASSQLYGEGNQPQHF.

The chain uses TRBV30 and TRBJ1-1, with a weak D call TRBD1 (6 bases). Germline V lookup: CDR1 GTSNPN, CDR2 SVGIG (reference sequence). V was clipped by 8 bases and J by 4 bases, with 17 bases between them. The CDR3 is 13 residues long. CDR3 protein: CAGGEGGGTEAFF. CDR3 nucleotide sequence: TGTGCCGGGGGGGAGGGGGGAGGCACTGAAGCTTTCTTT.

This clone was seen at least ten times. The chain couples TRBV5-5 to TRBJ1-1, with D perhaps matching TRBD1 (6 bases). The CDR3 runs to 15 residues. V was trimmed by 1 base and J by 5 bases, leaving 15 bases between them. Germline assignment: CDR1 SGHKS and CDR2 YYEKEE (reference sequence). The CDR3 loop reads CASSLKGGWRTEAFF. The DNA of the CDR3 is TGTGCCAGCAGCTTGAAAGGGGGTTGGAGAACTGAAGCTTTCTTT.

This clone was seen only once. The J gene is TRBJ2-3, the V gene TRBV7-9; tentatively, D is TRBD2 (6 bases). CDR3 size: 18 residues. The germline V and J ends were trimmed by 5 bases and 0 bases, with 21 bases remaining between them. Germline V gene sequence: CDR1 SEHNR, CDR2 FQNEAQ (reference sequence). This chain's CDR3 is CASSGRMAGPTSTDTQYF. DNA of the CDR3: TGTGCCAGCAGCGGACGAATGGCGGGACCGACTAGCACAGATACGCAGTATTTT.

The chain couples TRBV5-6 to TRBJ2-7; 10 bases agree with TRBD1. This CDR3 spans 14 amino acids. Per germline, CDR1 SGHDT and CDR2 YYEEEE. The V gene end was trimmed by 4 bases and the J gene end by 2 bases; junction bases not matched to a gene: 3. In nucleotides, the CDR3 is TGTGCCAGCAGCGAAGGACAGGGGGCCTACGAGCAGTACTTC. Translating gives CASSEGQGAYEQYF.

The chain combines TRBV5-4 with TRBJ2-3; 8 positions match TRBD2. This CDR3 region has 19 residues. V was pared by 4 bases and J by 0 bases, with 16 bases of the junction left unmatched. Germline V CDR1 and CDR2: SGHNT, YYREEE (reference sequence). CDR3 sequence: CASSLSPYSSGSSTDTQYF. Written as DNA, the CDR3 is TGTGCCAGCAGCCTGTCGCCCTACTCTAGCGGGTCTAGCACAGATACGCAGTATTTT.

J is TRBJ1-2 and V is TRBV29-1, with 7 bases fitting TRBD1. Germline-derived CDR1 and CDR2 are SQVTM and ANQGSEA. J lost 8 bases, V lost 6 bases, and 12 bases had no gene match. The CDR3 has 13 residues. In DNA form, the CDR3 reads TGCAGCGTCGGGTTACAGGGGCGGTGGGGCTACACCTTC. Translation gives CSVGLQGRWGYTF.